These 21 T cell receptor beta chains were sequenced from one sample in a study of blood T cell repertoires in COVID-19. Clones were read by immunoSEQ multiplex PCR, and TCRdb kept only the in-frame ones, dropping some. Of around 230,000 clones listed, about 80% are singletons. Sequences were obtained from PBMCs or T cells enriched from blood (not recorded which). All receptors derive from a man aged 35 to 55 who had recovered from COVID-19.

The CDR3 DNA reads as TGCGCCAGCAGCCAAGGCTGGGTTCAGGGGGAAGAGACCCAGTACTTC. Its translation is CASSQGWVQGEETQYF. J is TRBJ2-5 and V is TRBV4-3, with 7 bases that match TRBD1. The CDR3 extends over 16 amino acids. Losses at the gene ends were 1 base for V and 3 bases for J; bases not matched to a gene: 8. Germline V gene sequence: CDR1 LGHNA, CDR2 YSLEER.

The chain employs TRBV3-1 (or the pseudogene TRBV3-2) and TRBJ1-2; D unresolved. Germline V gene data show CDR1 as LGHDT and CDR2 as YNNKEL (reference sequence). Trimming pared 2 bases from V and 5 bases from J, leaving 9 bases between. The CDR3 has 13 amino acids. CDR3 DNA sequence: TGTGCCAGCAGCCAACAAAACAGTTATGGCTACACCTTC. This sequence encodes CASSQQNSYGYTF.

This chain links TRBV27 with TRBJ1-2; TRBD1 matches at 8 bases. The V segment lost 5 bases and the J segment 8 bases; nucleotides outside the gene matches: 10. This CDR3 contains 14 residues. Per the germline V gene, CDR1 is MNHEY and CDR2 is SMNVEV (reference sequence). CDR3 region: CASSLTRDRRGYTF. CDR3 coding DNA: TGTGCCAGCAGTCTTACCCGGGACAGGAGGGGCTACACCTTC.

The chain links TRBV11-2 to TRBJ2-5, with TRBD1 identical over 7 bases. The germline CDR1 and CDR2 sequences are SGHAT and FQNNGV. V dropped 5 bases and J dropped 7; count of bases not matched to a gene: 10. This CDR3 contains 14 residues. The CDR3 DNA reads TGTGCCAGCAGCCCTAGACAGGGAGTGGGGACCCAGTACTTC. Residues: CASSPRQGVGTQYF.

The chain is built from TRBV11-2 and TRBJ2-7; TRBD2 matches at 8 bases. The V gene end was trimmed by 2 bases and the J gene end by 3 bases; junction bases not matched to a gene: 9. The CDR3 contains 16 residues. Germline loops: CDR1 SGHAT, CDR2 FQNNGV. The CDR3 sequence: CASSLLGGSGIYEQYF. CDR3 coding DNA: TGTGCCAGCAGCTTACTTGGGGGTAGCGGGATCTACGAGCAGTACTTC.

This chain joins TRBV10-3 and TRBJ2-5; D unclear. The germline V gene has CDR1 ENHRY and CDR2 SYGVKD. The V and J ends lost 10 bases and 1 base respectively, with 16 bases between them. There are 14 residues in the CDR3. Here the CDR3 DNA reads TGTGCCAGCCTCGCGCCCCCGGGCCAAGAGACCCAGTACTTC. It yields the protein CASLAPPGQETQYF.

CDR3 loop: CASSAGLNSNQPQHF. Written as DNA, the CDR3 is TGTGCCAGCAGCGCAGGGCTCAATAGCAATCAGCCCCAGCATTTT. This chain uses TRBV9 with TRBJ1-5; D possibly corresponds to TRBD1 (5 bases). From germline, CDR1 is SGDLS and CDR2 YYNGEE. Trimming took off 3 bases at V and 0 bases at J, with 10 bases between the two ends. This CDR3 is 15 amino acids long.

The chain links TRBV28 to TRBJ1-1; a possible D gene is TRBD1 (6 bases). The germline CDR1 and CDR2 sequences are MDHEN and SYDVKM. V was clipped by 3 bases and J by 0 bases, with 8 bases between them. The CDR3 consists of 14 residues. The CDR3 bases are TGTGCCAGCAGTTTTCCAGGGGTGAACACTGAAGCTTTCTTT. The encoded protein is CASSFPGVNTEAFF.

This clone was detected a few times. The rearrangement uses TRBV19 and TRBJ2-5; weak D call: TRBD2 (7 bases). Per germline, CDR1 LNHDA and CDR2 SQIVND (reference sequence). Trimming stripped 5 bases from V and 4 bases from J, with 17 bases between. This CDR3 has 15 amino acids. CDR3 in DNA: TGTGCCAGTAGTTCCCTAGGACTAGGGGGAGAGACCCAGTACTTC. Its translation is CASSSLGLGGETQYF.

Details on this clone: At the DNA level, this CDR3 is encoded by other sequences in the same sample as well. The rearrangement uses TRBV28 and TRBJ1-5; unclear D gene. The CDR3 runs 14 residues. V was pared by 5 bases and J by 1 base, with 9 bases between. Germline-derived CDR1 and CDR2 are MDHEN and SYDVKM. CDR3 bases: TGTGCCAGCAGTCCCGGAGGCAGCAATCAGCCCCAGCATTTT. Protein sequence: CASSPGGSNQPQHF.

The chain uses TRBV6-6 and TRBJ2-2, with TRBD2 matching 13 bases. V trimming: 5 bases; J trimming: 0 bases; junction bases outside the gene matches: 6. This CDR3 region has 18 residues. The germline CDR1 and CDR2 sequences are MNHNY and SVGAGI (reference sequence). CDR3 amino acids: CASSRPGLAGTNTGELFF. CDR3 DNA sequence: TGTGCCAGCAGTCGGCCGGGACTAGCGGGGACGAACACCGGGGAGCTGTTTTTT.

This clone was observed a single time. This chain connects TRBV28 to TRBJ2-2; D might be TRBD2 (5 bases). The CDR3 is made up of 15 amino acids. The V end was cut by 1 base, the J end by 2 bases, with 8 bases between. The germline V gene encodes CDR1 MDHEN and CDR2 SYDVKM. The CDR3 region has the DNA TGTGCCAGCAGTTTATTACGGGGAAACACCGGGGAGCTGTTTTTT. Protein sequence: CASSLLRGNTGELFF.

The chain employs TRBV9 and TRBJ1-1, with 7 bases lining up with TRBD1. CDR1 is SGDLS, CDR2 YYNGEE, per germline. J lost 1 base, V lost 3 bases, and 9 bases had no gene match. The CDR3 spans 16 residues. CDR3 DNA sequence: TGTGCCAGCAGCGGGGACAGCCAAGCGGGGAACACTGAAGCTTTCTTT. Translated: CASSGDSQAGNTEAFF.

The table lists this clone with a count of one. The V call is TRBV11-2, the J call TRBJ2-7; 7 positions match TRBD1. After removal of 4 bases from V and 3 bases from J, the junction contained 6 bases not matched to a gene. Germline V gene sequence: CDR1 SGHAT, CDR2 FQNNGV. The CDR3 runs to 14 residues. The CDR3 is CASSWTGPLYEQYF. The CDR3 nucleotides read TGTGCCAGCAGCTGGACAGGTCCCCTCTACGAGCAGTACTTC.

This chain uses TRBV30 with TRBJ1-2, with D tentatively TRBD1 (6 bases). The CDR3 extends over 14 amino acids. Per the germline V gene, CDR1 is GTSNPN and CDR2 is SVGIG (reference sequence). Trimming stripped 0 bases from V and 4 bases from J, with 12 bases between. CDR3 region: CAWSVLYRAYGYTF. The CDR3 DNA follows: TGTGCCTGGAGTGTACTCTACAGGGCCTATGGCTACACCTTC.

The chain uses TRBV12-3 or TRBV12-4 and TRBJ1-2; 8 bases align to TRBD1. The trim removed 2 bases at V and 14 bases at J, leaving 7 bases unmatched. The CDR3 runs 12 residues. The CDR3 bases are TGTGCCAGCAGTTTAAGGGCAGGGGGCCTGACCTTC. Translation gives CASSLRAGGLTF.

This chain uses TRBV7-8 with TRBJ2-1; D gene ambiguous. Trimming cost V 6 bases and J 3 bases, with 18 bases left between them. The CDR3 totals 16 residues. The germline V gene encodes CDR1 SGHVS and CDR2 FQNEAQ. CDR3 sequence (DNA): TGTGCCAGCAGGTCCCCTTATCGGAGTGACTACAATGAGCAGTTCTTC. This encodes CASRSPYRSDYNEQFF.

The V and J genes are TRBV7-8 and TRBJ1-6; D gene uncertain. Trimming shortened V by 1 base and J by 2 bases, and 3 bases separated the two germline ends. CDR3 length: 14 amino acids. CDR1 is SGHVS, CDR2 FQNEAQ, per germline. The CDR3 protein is CASSLDTYNSPLHF. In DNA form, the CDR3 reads TGTGCCAGCAGCTTAGACACCTATAATTCACCCCTCCACTTT. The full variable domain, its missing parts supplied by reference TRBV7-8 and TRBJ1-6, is GAGVSQSPRYKVAKRGQDVALRCDPISGHVSLFWYQQALGQGPEFLTYFQNEAQLDKSGLPSDRFFAERPEGSVSTLKIQRTQQEDSAVYLCASSLDTYNSPLHFGNGTRLTVT.

CDR3 in DNA: TGTGCCAGCAGCTGGACCCGGGGTGAGGGCTACACCTTC. Its protein product is CASSWTRGEGYTF. The chain has TRBV7-2 and TRBJ1-2; D is uncertain. This CDR3 spans 13 amino acids. The ends were cut back, 4 bases at V and 8 bases at J, with 14 bases in the middle. In germline, CDR1 is SGHTA, CDR2 FQGNSA. The complete variable domain, with remaining parts taken from reference TRBV7-2 and TRBJ1-2, reads GAGVSQSPSNKVTEKGKDVELRCDPISGHTALYWYRQSLGQGLEFLIYFQGNSAPDKSGLPSDRFSAERTGGSVSTLTIQRTQQEDSAVYLCASSWTRGEGYTFGSGTRLTVV.

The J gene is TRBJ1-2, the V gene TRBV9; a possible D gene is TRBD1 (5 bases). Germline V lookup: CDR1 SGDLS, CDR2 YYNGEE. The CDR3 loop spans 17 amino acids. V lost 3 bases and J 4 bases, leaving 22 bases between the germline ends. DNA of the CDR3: TGTGCCAGCAGCGCGACCACCCCGGGGGTTCCGGCCTATGGCTACACCTTC. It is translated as CASSATTPGVPAYGYTF.

CDR3 region: CASSLEWLAGTNEQFF. The CDR3 DNA reads as TGCGCCAGCAGCTTGGAGTGGCTAGCGGGGACCAATGAGCAGTTCTTC. J is TRBJ2-1 and V is TRBV5-1; 9 bases align to TRBD2. The ends lost 0 bases at V and 6 bases at J; junction bases unmatched: 7. The CDR3 has 16 amino acids. Germline lookup yields CDR1 SGHRS and CDR2 YFSETQ.